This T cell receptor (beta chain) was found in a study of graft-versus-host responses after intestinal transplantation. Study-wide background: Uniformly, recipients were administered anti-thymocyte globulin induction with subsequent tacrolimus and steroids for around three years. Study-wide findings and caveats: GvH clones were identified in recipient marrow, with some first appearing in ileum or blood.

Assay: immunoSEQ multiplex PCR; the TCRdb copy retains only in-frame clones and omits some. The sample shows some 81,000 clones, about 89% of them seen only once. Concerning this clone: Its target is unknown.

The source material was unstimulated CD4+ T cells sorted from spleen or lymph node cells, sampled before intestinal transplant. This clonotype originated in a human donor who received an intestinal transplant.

The CDR3 sequence is CASSLVGTNTGELFF. The CDR3 nucleotides are TGTGCCAGCAGCTTGGTCGGTACGAACACCGGGGAGCTGTTTTTT. The chain links TRBV5-4 to TRBJ2-2; D call uncertain. This CDR3 comprises 15 residues. Trimming shortened V by 0 bases and J by 0 bases, and 6 bases separated the two germline ends. Per germline, CDR1 SGHNT and CDR2 YYREEE (reference sequence).